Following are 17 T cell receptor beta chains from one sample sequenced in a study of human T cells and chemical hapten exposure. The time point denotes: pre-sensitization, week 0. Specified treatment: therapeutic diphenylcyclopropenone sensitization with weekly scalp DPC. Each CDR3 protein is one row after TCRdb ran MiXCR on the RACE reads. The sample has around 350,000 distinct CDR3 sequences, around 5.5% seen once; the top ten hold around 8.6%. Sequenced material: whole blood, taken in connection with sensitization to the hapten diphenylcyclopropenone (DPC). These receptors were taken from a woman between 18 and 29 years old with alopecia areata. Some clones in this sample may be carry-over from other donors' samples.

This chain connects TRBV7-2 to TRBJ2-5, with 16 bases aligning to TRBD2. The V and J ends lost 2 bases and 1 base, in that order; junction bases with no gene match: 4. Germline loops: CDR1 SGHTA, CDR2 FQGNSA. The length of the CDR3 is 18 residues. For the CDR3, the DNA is TGTGCCAGCAGCTTAACTGGGACTAGCGGGGGGGCCCAAGAGACCCAGTACTTC. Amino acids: CASSLTGTSGGAQETQYF.

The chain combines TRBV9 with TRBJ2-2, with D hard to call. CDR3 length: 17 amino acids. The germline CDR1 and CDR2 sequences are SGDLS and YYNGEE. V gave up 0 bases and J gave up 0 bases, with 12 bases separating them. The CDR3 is CASSVAEVQTNTGELFF. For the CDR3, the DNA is TGTGCCAGCAGCGTAGCTGAGGTACAGACGAACACCGGGGAGCTGTTTTTT.

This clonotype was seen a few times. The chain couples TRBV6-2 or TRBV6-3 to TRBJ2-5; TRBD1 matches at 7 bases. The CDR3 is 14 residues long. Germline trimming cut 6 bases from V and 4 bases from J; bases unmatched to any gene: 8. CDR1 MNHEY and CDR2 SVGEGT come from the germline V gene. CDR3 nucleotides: TGTGCCAGCAGATCCGACAGGGCGGGAGAGACCCAGTACTTC. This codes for CASRSDRAGETQYF.

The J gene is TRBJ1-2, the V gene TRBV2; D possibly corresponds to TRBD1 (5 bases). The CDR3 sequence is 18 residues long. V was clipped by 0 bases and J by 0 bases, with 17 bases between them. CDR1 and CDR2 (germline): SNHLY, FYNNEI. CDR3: CASSEALLGDAANYGYTF. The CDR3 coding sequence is TGTGCCAGCAGTGAAGCGCTTCTGGGGGACGCAGCTAACTATGGCTACACCTTC.

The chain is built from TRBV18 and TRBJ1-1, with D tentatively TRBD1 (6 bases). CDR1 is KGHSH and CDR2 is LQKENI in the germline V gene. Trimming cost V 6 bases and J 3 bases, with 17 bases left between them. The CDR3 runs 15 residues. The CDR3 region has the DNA TGTGCCAGCTCGTTCACGGGAAAGGGGGACACTGAAGCTTTCTTT. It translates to CASSFTGKGDTEAFF.

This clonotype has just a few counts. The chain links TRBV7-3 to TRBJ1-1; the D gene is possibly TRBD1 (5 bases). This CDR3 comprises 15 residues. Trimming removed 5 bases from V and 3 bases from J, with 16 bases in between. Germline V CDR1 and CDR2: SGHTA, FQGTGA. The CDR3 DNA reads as TGTGCCAGCAGCCTCACCCCGCTAGGGGACACTGAAGCTTTCTTT. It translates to CASSLTPLGDTEAFF.

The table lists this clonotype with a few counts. CDR3 amino acids: CASSLIHGTANTEAFF. The DNA of the CDR3 is TGTGCCAGCAGCCTCATACACGGGACGGCGAACACTGAAGCTTTCTTT. The chain employs TRBV21-1 and TRBJ1-1; TRBD1, the table's D call, was not compared with the DNA. TRBV21-1 counts as a pseudogene. This CDR3 has 16 amino acids.

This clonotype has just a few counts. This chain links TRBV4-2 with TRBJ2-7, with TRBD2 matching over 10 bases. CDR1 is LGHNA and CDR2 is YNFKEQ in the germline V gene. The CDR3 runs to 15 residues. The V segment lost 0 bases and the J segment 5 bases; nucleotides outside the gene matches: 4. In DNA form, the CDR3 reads TGTGCCAGCAGCCAAGAACTGCTAGCGGGGGACGAGCAGTACTTC. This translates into CASSQELLAGDEQYF.

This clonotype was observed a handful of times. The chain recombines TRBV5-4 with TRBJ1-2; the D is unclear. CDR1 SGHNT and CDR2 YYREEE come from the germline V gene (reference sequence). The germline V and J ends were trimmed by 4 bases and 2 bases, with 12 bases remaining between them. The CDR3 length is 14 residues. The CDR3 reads CASSPSSGNYGYTF. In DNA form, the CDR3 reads TGTGCCAGCAGCCCCTCATCGGGGAACTATGGCTACACCTTC. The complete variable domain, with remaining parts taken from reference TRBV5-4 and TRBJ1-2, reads ETGVTQSPTHLIKTRGQQVTLRCSSQSGHNTVSWYQQALGQGPQFIFQYYREEENGRGNFPPRFSGLQFPNYSSELNVNALELDDSALYLCASSPSSGNYGYTFGSGTRLTVV.

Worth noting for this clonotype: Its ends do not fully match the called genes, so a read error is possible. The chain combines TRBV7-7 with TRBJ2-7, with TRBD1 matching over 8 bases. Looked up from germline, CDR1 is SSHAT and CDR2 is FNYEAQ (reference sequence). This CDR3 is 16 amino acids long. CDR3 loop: CASSLAFGQGSNEQYF. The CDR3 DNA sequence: TGTGCTAGCAGCTTAGCCTTCGGACAGGGAAGCAACGAGCAGTACTTC.

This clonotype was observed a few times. The CDR3 region is CATSEDSNSNQPQHF. The CDR3 DNA reads TGTGCCACCAGTGAAGACAGTAATAGCAATCAGCCCCAGCATTTT. The gene calls are TRBV24-1 and TRBJ1-5; D perhaps matches TRBD1 (5 bases). V lost 4 bases to trimming and J lost 0 bases, with 9 bases between them. CDR3 length: 15 residues. Germline CDR1 is KGHDR and CDR2 is SFDVKD.

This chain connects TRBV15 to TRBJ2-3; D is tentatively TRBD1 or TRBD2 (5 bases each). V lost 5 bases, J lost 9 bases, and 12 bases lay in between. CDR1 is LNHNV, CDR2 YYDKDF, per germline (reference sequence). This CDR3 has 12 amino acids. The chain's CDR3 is CATSRVGVTQYF. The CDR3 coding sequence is TGTGCCACCAGCCGGGTGGGGGTGACGCAGTATTTT.

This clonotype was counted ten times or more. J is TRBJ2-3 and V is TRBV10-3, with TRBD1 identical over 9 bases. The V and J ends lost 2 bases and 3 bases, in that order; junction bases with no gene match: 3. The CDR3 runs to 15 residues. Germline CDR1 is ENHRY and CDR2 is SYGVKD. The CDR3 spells CAISEATGGTDTQYF. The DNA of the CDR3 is TGTGCCATCAGTGAGGCGACAGGGGGAACAGATACGCAGTATTTT.

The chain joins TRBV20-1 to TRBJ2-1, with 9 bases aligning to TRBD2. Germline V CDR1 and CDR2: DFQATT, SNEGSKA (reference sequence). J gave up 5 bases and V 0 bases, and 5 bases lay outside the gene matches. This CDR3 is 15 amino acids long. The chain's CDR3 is CSARDLGGGDNEQFF. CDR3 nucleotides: TGCAGTGCTAGAGATCTAGGCGGGGGGGACAATGAGCAGTTCTTC.

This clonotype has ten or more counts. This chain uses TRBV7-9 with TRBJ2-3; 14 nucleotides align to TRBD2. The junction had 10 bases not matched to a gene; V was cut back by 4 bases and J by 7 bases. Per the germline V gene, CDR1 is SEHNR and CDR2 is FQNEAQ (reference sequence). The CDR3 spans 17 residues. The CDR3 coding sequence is TGTGCCAGCAGCTCGAGACTAGCGGGGGGGCCGCGGAATACGCAGTATTTT. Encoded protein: CASSSRLAGGPRNTQYF.

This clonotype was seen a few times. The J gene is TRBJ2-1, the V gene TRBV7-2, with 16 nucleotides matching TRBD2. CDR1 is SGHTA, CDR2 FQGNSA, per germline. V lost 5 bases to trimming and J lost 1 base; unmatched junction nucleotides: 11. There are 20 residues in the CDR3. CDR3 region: CASSARTGLAGGLSYNEQFF. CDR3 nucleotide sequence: TGTGCCAGCAGCGCCAGGACGGGACTAGCGGGGGGGCTGTCCTACAATGAGCAGTTCTTC.

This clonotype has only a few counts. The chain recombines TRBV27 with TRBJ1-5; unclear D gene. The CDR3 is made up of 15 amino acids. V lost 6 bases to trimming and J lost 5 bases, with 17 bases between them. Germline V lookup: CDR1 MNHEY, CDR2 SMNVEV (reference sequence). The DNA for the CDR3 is TGTGCCAGCAGACAAAATAGGGTGAGCGATCAGCCCCAGCATTTT. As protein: CASRQNRVSDQPQHF.